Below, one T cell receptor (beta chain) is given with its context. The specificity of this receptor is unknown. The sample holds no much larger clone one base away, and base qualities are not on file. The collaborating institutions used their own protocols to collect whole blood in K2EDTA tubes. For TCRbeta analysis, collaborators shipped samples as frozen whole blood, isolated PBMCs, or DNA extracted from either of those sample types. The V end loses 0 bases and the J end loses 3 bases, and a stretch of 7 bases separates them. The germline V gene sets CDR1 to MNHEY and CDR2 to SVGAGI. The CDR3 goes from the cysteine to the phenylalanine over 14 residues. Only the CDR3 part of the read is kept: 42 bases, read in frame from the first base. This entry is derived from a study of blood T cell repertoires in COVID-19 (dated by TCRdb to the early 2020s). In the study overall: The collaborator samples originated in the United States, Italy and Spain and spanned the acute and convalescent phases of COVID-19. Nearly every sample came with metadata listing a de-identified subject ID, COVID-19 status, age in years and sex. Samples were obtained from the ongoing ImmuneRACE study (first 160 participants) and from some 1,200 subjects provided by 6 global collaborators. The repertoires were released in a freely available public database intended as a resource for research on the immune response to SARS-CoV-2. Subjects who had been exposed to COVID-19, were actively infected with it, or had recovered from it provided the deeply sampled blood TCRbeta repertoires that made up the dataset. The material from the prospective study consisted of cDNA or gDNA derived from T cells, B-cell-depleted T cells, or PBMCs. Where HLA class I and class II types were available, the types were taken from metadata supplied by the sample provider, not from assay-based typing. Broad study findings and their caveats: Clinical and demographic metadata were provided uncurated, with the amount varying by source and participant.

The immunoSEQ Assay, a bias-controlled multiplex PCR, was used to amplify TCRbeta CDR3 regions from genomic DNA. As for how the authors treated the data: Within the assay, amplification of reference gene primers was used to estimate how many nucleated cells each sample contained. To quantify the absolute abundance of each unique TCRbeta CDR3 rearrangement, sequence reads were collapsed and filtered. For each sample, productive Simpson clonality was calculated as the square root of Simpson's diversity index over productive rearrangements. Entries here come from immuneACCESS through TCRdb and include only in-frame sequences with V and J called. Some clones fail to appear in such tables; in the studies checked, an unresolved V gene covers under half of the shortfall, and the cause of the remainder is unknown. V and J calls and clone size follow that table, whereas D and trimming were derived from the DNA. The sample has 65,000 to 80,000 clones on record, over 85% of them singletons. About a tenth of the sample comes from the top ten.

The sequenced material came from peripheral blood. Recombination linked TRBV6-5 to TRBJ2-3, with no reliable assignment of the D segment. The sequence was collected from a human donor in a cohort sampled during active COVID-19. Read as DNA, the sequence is TGTGCCAGCAGTTACTCGGAGTTGACAGATACGCAGTATTTT. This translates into CASSYSELTDTQYF.